The TCR beta chain under discussion was sequenced for a study of blood T cell repertoires in COVID-19. The data were produced by immunoSEQ multiplex PCR, yet TCRdb's version contains in-frame clones alone and is incomplete. In the table there are fewer than 200,000 clones, 70% to 85% of which are singletons. Germline CDR1 is GTSNPN and CDR2 is SVGIG (reference sequence). This CDR3 is 15 amino acids long. J lost 5 bases, V lost 3 bases, and 9 bases had no gene match. Patients at the Seattle site were enrolled during active infection and followed longitudinally. The gene calls are TRBV30 and TRBJ2-2; TRBD2 aligns across 7 bases. What was sequenced was peripheral blood. This sequence originates from a woman aged 40 to 50 with COVID-19, enrolled during active disease. CDR3 nucleotide sequence: TGTGCCTGGAGACCTCGAGCGGGGTTAACCGGGGAGCTGTTTTTT. The encoded protein is CAWRPRAGLTGELFF.